This TCR beta chain was profiled in a study of cytomegalovirus exposure and HLA in healthy donors. The PCR contained 60 Vbeta and 13 Jbeta primers. Here immunoSEQ multiplex PCR was the method, and the copy in TCRdb shows in-frame clones only, minus some. The table shows more than 95,000 clones, with over 15% occurring only once. Study results and limitations: Researchers reported in a later analysis that a missense DCLRE1C variant was tied to TCR beta V- and J-gene trimming.

A remark on this clone: Antigen: not known.

The CDR3 is 14 amino acids. Looked up from germline, CDR1 is ENHRY and CDR2 is SYGVKD. With 5 bases clipped from V and 7 bases from J, the junction kept 5 bases outside the gene matches. The receptor's source is a female donor in good health and CMV-seropositive. Sequencing input: PBMCs. The V call is TRBV10-3, the J call TRBJ1-4; TRBD1 matches 9 bases. CDR3 sequence reads: CAISPTGGSEKLFF. The CDR3 DNA reads TGTGCCATCAGTCCGACAGGGGGGAGTGAAAAACTGTTTTTT.